The rows below give T cell receptor beta chains drawn from one sample of a study of control samples from healthy donors and cancer patients. Sequencing used immunoSEQ multiplex PCR; TCRdb keeps in-frame clones, though not all of them. The sample shows around 78,000 clones, around 94% of them seen only once. Sequenced: blood. The receptors were gathered from a woman between 18 and 30 years old in good health. Both conserved end residues are part of each CDR3. Fields, in order: clone size, J gene, V gene, CDR3 protein. For some rows the clone size is stated as once, few or many, or as a class when expanded; others skip it.

-	TRBJ1-3	TRBV28	CASHANRGFGNTIYF
-	TRBJ2-7	TRBV5-6	CASSKGTSGLYEQYF
-	TRBJ2-5	TRBV7-9	CASRAPSGGYQETQYF
-	TRBJ2-1	TRBV11-3	CASSFRGAGDEQFF
-	TRBJ2-7	TRBV9	CASSVTPGQDYEQYF
-	TRBJ1-5	TRBV3-1/TRBV3-2	CASSQRGGGGQPQHF
-	TRBJ1-5	TRBV10-2	CASSEGRRSDNQPQHF
-	TRBJ2-7	TRBV4-1	CASSQGLAEAYEQYF
-	TRBJ2-2	TRBV5-4	CASSFSGRVYTGELFF
-	TRBJ1-2	TRBV28	CASSTHRGNYGYTF
-	TRBJ2-1	TRBV2	CASSEWLAGGLNEQFF
-	TRBJ2-2	TRBV9	CASSAGAIISGSGTGELFF
-	TRBJ2-7	TRBV6-1	CASSEANILGEQYF
-	TRBJ1-6	TRBV6-1	CASSARRTGLDNSPLHF
-	TRBJ2-5	TRBV27	CASSFLSSGYQETQYF
-	TRBJ1-4	TRBV27	CASRTGPLVEKLFF
-	TRBJ2-2	TRBV4-3	CASSQAVRLAEHTGELFF
-	TRBJ2-2	TRBV6-1	CASSEGWWTGRLFF
-	TRBJ1-1	TRBV11-3	CASSLSLNTEAFF
once	TRBJ2-5	TRBV11-2	CASSLSYQETQYF
-	TRBJ1-5	TRBV18	CASSGTGGSQPQHF
-	TRBJ2-7	TRBV11-3	CASSLYAGSYEQYF
-	TRBJ1-2	TRBV6-2/TRBV6-3	CASSYADRGAYGYTF
-	TRBJ1-6	TRBV6-6	CASSGELSSYNSPLHF
-	TRBJ2-2	TRBV5-1	CASSSRTGNTGELFF
-	TRBJ1-4	TRBV27	CASSPHSQQGRWEKLFF
-	TRBJ2-1	TRBV3-1/TRBV3-2	CASSQDSGGSTEQFF
-	TRBJ2-2	TRBV2	CASSVQTTGELFF
-	TRBJ2-6	TRBV7-3	CASSLGRVSGANVLTF
-	TRBJ2-1	TRBV6-6	CASSYSIRLHNEQFF
-	TRBJ2-1	TRBV19	CASSDLWGVYNEQFF
once	TRBJ2-3	TRBV6-2/TRBV6-3	CASSKGLYTDTQYF
-	TRBJ2-2	TRBV11-1	CASSPGQGPNTGELFF
-	TRBJ1-2	TRBV28	CASSLLGGYTF
-	TRBJ2-7	TRBV5-4	CASSEPPTRQGAYEQYF
-	TRBJ2-7	TRBV4-1	CASSQDSAYEQYF
-	TRBJ2-5	TRBV27	CASSAGPGETQYF
-	TRBJ2-1	TRBV7-3	CASSASSGGAYNEQFF
once	TRBJ2-1	TRBV10-3	CAISNLAGPSNEQFF
-	TRBJ2-3	TRBV2	CASSLTSGITDTQYF